This entry lists 28 T cell receptor beta chains sequenced from one sample in a study of technical replicates of blood from a few donors. Only in-frame clones appear in the TCRdb table, and some are missing; sequencing was by immunoSEQ multiplex PCR. The sample has about 80,000 clones; around 94% are singletons. Material: T cells isolated from PBMCs. The origin of the receptors is a human donor in good health.

This clone has only one observation. The chain carries TRBV13 and TRBJ1-5, with D hard to call. This CDR3 has 12 residues. CDR1 and CDR2 (germline): PRHDT, FYEKMQ (reference sequence). V was shortened by 0 bases and J by 5 bases, with 2 bases between the two germline ends. The CDR3 spells CASSLGDQPQHF. CDR3 in DNA: TGTGCCAGCAGCTTAGGCGATCAGCCCCAGCATTTT.

The chain couples TRBV20-1 to TRBJ2-5; 7 bases agree with TRBD1. V gave up 7 bases and J gave up 5 bases; unmatched junction bases: 4. This CDR3 region has 11 residues. The germline gives CDR1 DFQATT, CDR2 SNEGSKA (reference sequence). As DNA, the CDR3 is TGCAGTGGACAGGGTCGGGAGACCCAGTACTTC. It specifies CSGQGRETQYF.

The V and J genes are TRBV9 and TRBJ1-1; 9 bases agree with TRBD1. The germline V gene encodes CDR1 SGDLS and CDR2 YYNGEE. This CDR3 contains 15 residues. Unmatched junction bases numbered 7, after V lost 4 bases and J lost 3 bases. As DNA, the CDR3 is TGTGCCAGCAGCAAAAAAGGACAGGGGTACACTGAAGCTTTCTTT. This encodes CASSKKGQGYTEAFF.

The V call is TRBV28, the J call TRBJ2-1; 9 bases fit TRBD1. This CDR3 region has 14 residues. Looked up from germline, CDR1 is MDHEN and CDR2 is SYDVKM. J gave up 8 bases and V 5 bases, and 7 bases lay outside the gene matches. CDR3 sequence: CASSPTGTGYEQFF. CDR3 nucleotides: TGTGCCAGCAGTCCGACCGGGACAGGGTATGAGCAGTTCTTC.

The table lists this clone with a count of one. This sequence joins TRBV5-3 and TRBJ2-3, with D uncertain. TRBV5-3 is flagged as an ORF with uncertain function. V was pared by 6 bases and J by 2 bases, with 10 bases between. This CDR3 has 13 residues. The CDR3 DNA reads as TGTGCCAGAAACACAGAGCCCACAGATACGCAGTATTTT. Its protein product is CARNTEPTDTQYF.

The chain couples TRBV14 to TRBJ2-7; D ambiguous. From germline, CDR1 is SGHDN and CDR2 FVKESK. This CDR3 is 12 amino acids long. The ends were cut back, 0 bases at V and 9 bases at J, with 9 bases in the middle. This CDR3 is CASSQDRVRQYF. DNA of the CDR3: TGTGCCAGCAGCCAAGATCGGGTTAGGCAGTACTTC.

The chain employs TRBV5-6 and TRBJ1-3; D unresolved. The V end was cut by 3 bases, the J end by 4 bases, with 11 bases between. The CDR3 runs to 14 residues. Per the germline V gene, CDR1 is SGHDT and CDR2 is YYEEEE. CDR3 sequence reads: CASSSELRGNTIYF. As DNA, the CDR3 is TGTGCCAGCAGCTCGGAATTGAGGGGAAACACCATATATTTT. Complete variable domain (other parts from reference TRBV5-6 and TRBJ1-3): DAGVTQSPTHLIKTRGQQVTLRCSPKSGHDTVSWYQQALGQGPQFIFQYYEEEERQRGNFPDRFSGHQFPNYSSELNVNALLLGDSALYLCASSSELRGNTIYFGEGSWLTVV.

The CDR3 coding sequence is TGCGCCAGCAGCCAAGAAATCGTCTTCTATGAGCAGTTCTTC. Encoded protein: CASSQEIVFYEQFF. The chain uses TRBV4-3 and TRBJ2-1; no definite D call. Looked up from germline, CDR1 is LGHNA and CDR2 is YSLEER. The V gene lost 0 bases and the J gene lost 8 bases, with 11 bases spanning the gap. The CDR3 length is 14 residues.

The chain carries TRBV9 and TRBJ1-3, with unresolved D. Germline-derived CDR1 and CDR2 are SGDLS and YYNGEE. The CDR3 sequence is 13 residues long. The V gene lost 3 bases and the J gene lost 1 base, with 5 bases spanning the gap. CDR3 nucleotides: TGTGCCAGCAGCGACTCATCTGGAAACACCATATATTTT. This encodes CASSDSSGNTIYF.

The CDR3 DNA sequence: TGTGCCAGCAGCTTATATGGACAGGGCAACTATGGCTACACCTTC. The encoded protein is CASSLYGQGNYGYTF. V and J are TRBV11-1 and TRBJ1-2; 8 bases fit TRBD1. Germline V gene data show CDR1 as SGHAT and CDR2 as FQDESV (reference sequence). The CDR3 has 15 amino acids. J was trimmed by 2 bases and V by 2 bases; bases with no gene match: 4.

This clone appeared once. The gene calls are TRBV7-3 and TRBJ1-4; TRBD1 might be the D (6 bases). The CDR3 has 15 residues. Germline CDR1 and CDR2: SGHTA and FQGTGA. Between the trimmed V and J ends, which lost 3 bases and 10 bases, there was a span of 18 bases. As DNA, the CDR3 is TGTGCCAGCAGCTTCCCTCGGGGGGCTTATGGAAAACTGTTTTTT. Protein product: CASSFPRGAYGKLFF.

This rearrangement joins TRBV7-9 to TRBJ2-3; TRBD2 aligns across 14 bases. The CDR3 extends over 15 amino acids. V dropped 5 bases and J dropped 6; count of bases not matched to a gene: 4. Per the germline V gene, CDR1 is SEHNR and CDR2 is FQNEAQ (reference sequence). The CDR3, as DNA: TGTGCCAGCAGCCGACTAGCGGGAGGGGGCGATACGCAGTATTTT. Its protein product is CASSRLAGGGDTQYF.

The genes are TRBV30 and TRBJ1-2; TRBD1 matches at 9 bases. The germline V gene has CDR1 GTSNPN and CDR2 SVGIG (reference sequence). This CDR3 is 14 amino acids long. V lost 3 bases to trimming and J lost 8 bases; unmatched junction nucleotides: 10. The chain's CDR3 is CAWRTTGGIGGYTF. Written as DNA, the CDR3 is TGTGCCTGGAGAACTACAGGGGGCATAGGGGGCTACACCTTC. Supplemented by reference TRBV30 and TRBJ1-2, the full variable domain reads SQTIHQWPATLVQPVGSPLSLECTVEGTSNPNLYWYRQAAGRGLQLLFYSVGIGQISSEVPQNLSASRPQDRQFILSSKKLLLSDSGFYLCAWRTTGGIGGYTFGSGTRLTVV.

The chain recombines TRBV18 with TRBJ1-1; TRBD1 matches at 8 bases. Germline values: CDR1 KGHSH, CDR2 LQKENI. After removal of 6 bases from V and 0 bases from J, the junction contained 9 bases not matched to a gene. The CDR3 spans 16 residues. For the CDR3, the DNA is TGTGCCAGCTCCTGGACAGGGTTCGACATGAACACTGAAGCTTTCTTT. Residues: CASSWTGFDMNTEAFF.

The gene calls are TRBV30 and TRBJ1-1, with D uncertain. Germline CDR1 GTSNPN, CDR2 SVGIG (reference sequence). V was clipped by 0 bases and J by 3 bases, with 11 bases between them. The CDR3 is made up of 14 amino acids. CDR3 DNA: TGTGCCTGGAGTGTAAGAAGGAGTGACACTGAAGCTTTCTTT. It translates to CAWSVRRSDTEAFF.

The chain couples TRBV6-4 to TRBJ1-1; a possible D gene is TRBD1 (5 bases). CDR1 and CDR2 from the germline V gene are MRHNA and SNTAGT. This CDR3 spans 15 amino acids. V lost 3 bases and J 5 bases, leaving 16 bases between the germline ends. In DNA form, the CDR3 reads TGTGCCAGCAGTGAGCAGGGCCAAGGGGTAACTGAAGCTTTCTTT. Translated, it gives CASSEQGQGVTEAFF.

The DNA of the CDR3 is TGTGCCAGCAGCCGTTGGACAGGGGGGGCAGATACGCAGTATTTT. Protein sequence: CASSRWTGGADTQYF. The rearrangement joins TRBV6-5 to TRBJ2-3, with 10 bases fitting TRBD1. Trimming removed 6 bases from V and 4 bases from J; junction bases left unmatched: 7. Germline V gives CDR1 MNHEY, CDR2 SVGAGI. The CDR3 has 15 amino acids.

This chain uses TRBV25-1 with TRBJ2-7; 14 bases match TRBD2. The J segment lost 7 bases and the V segment lost 6 bases, leaving 8 bases of the junction unmatched. The germline V gene encodes CDR1 MGHDK and CDR2 SYGVNS. This CDR3 has 15 residues. The CDR3 protein is CASRPGLAGVKEQYF. For the CDR3, the DNA is TGTGCCAGCAGACCGGGACTAGCGGGAGTGAAGGAGCAGTACTTC.

J is TRBJ1-5 and V is TRBV27, with 7 bases aligning to TRBD1. This CDR3 region has 15 residues. Losses at the gene ends were 2 bases for V and 3 bases for J; bases not matched to a gene: 4. CDR1 is MNHEY and CDR2 is SMNVEV in the germline V gene (reference sequence). CDR3 loop: CASSLAGTVNQPQHF. In DNA form, the CDR3 reads TGTGCCAGCAGTTTAGCCGGGACAGTCAATCAGCCCCAGCATTTT.

The V call is TRBV5-6, the J call TRBJ1-5; D ambiguous. Trimming shortened V by 1 base and J by 4 bases, and 9 bases separated the two germline ends. The CDR3 has 14 amino acids. Germline lookup yields CDR1 SGHDT and CDR2 YYEEEE. CDR3 DNA: TGTGCCAGCAGCTTGAGGGAGTTGAATCAGCCCCAGCATTTT. Its translation: CASSLRELNQPQHF.

This clone has only one observation. The chain carries TRBV11-3 and TRBJ1-2, with D possibly TRBD1 on 5 matching bases. The germline V and J ends were trimmed by 5 bases and 4 bases, with 17 bases remaining between them. In germline, CDR1 is SGHNT, CDR2 YENEEA. The CDR3 has 15 residues. The CDR3 sequence is CASSPRAGTGYGYTF. CDR3 coding DNA: TGTGCCAGCAGCCCTAGAGCGGGTACAGGCTATGGCTACACCTTC.

The chain links TRBV2 to TRBJ1-3, with TRBD1 as a possible D gene (5 bases). Germline loops: CDR1 SNHLY, CDR2 FYNNEI. The CDR3 loop spans 13 amino acids. Trimming pared 3 bases from V and 2 bases from J, leaving 5 bases between. DNA for the CDR3: TGTGCCAGCAGTGACAGGGCTGGAAACACCATATATTTT. This translates into CASSDRAGNTIYF.

The CDR3 nucleotides read TGTGCCAGCAGCTCGAACCCTAGCGTTATTACCGGGGAGCTGTTTTTT. It specifies CASSSNPSVITGELFF. The V gene is TRBV5-4, the J gene TRBJ2-2, with D tentatively TRBD2 (6 bases). The CDR3 sequence is 16 residues long. Germline V lookup: CDR1 SGHNT, CDR2 YYREEE (reference sequence). Trimming stripped 3 bases from V and 5 bases from J, with 17 bases between.

The V call is TRBV7-2, the J call TRBJ2-7; TRBD2 is a possible D gene (5 bases). Germline V gives CDR1 SGHTA, CDR2 FQGNSA. This CDR3 spans 14 amino acids. V was pared by 7 bases and J by 6 bases, with 19 bases between. This chain's CDR3 is CASNPPGKLSEQYF. In DNA, the CDR3 is TGTGCCAGCAACCCCCCCGGGAAGCTATCCGAGCAGTACTTC.

This chain links TRBV29-1 with TRBJ2-1, with 7 bases identical to TRBD1. After removal of 7 bases from V and 3 bases from J, the junction contained 6 bases not matched to a gene. Germline values: CDR1 SQVTM, CDR2 ANQGSEA. The CDR3 loop spans 13 amino acids. The CDR3: CSGVGTDYNEQFF. CDR3 DNA sequence: TGCAGCGGAGTCGGGACAGACTACAATGAGCAGTTCTTC.

The CDR3 DNA reads TGCGCCAGCAGCCAACCCCGGACAGGGGGTAACTACGAGCAGTACTTC. Protein: CASSQPRTGGNYEQYF. The J gene is TRBJ2-7, the V gene TRBV4-1, with TRBD1 identical over 10 bases. This CDR3 is 16 amino acids long. After removal of 2 bases from V and 3 bases from J, the junction contained 7 bases not matched to a gene. The germline gives CDR1 MGHRA, CDR2 YSYEKL.

The chain has TRBV18 and TRBJ2-6; 9 nucleotides line up with TRBD1. The ends lost 7 bases at V and 3 bases at J; junction bases unmatched: 7. Germline lookup yields CDR1 KGHSH and CDR2 LQKENI. The length of the CDR3 is 16 residues. Here the CDR3 reads CASYTGGFDGANVLTF. Here the CDR3 DNA reads TGTGCCAGCTACACAGGGGGCTTCGATGGGGCCAACGTCCTGACTTTC. Looking up the rest from reference TRBV18 and TRBJ2-6 gives the full variable domain: NAGVMQNPRHLVRRRGQEARLRCSPMKGHSHVYWYRQLPEEGLKFMVYLQKENIIDESGMPKERFSAEFPKEGPSILRIQQVVRGDSAAYFCASYTGGFDGANVLTFGAGSRLTVL.

The chain recombines TRBV4-1 with TRBJ2-5; 7 bases fit TRBD1. The CDR3 has 15 amino acids. Trimming cost V 0 bases and J 4 bases; bases outside gene matches: 5. The V gene's germline CDR1 is MGHRA and CDR2 YSYEKL. CDR3 amino acids: CASSQDGYRGETQYF. CDR3 bases: TGCGCCAGCAGCCAAGATGGATACAGGGGAGAGACCCAGTACTTC.